A selection of T cell receptor beta chains follows, all from one sample in a study of T cell repertoires in cytomegalovirus infection. In TCRdb, the reads were re-called with MiXCR into one record per CDR3 protein. The top ten hold roughly an eighth of the sample, which has around 490,000 distinct CDR3 sequences, about 26% seen once. The source material was PBMCs. The receptor source for this set is a human donor in good health (CMV status not recorded). Some clones in this sample may be carry-over from other donors' samples. The CDR3 runs from the conserved cysteine through the conserved F or W. The D gene is left open where the match is weak. Size tells how often a clone was seen (once, few, many) or the class of an expanded clone, and some rows leave it out.

CDR3: CASSFRTGNNQPQHF; DNA: TGTGCCAGCAGTTTTCGAACAGGGAACAATCAGCCCCAGCATTTT; size: .; length: 15; J: TRBJ1-5; D: .; V: TRBV12-3/TRBV12-4
CDR3: CASSSSTSGANNEQFF; DNA: TGTGCCAGCAGCTCTTCGACTAGCGGGGCGAACAATGAGCAGTTCTTC; size: many; length: 16; J: TRBJ2-1; D: TRBD2; V: TRBV7-6
CDR3: CASSPVDRFPILSSYNEQFF; DNA: TGTGCCAGCAGCCCTGTGGACAGATTTCCTATTTTAAGCTCCTACAATGAGCAGTTCTTC; size: many; length: 20; J: TRBJ2-1; D: .; V: TRBV7-9
CDR3: CSVEIMTGVTALNTGELFF; DNA: TGCAGCGTTGAGATTATGACAGGGGTCACTGCCTTAAACACCGGGGAGCTGTTTTTT; size: few; length: 19; J: TRBJ2-2; D: TRBD1; V: TRBV29-1
CDR3: CASSVVGGPVDEQYF; DNA: TGTGCCAGCAGCGTAGTAGGAGGGCCCGTCGACGAGCAGTACTTC; size: .; length: 15; J: TRBJ2-7; D: .; V: TRBV9
CDR3: CASTGQGARDTQYF; DNA: TGTGCCAGCACCGGACAGGGGGCGCGAGATACGCAGTATTTT; size: .; length: 14; J: TRBJ2-3; D: TRBD1; V: TRBV2
CDR3: CASSSPGTSGSRRGEQYF; DNA: TGTGCCAGCAGTTCCCCAGGGACTAGCGGGAGCCGGAGGGGTGAGCAGTACTTC; size: .; length: 18; J: TRBJ2-7; D: TRBD2; V: TRBV27
CDR3: CASSFSGTSGSTGVYEQFF; DNA: TGTGCCAGCAGCTTTAGCGGGACTAGCGGATCAACGGGAGTCTATGAGCAGTTCTTC; size: few; length: 19; J: TRBJ2-1; D: TRBD2; V: TRBV7-2
CDR3: CASAASGANEQFF; DNA: TGTGCCAGCGCCGCTTCTGGAGCAAATGAGCAGTTCTTC; size: many; length: 13; J: TRBJ2-1; D: .; V: TRBV7-2
CDR3: CASSYGLAGGSYNEQFF; DNA: TGTGCCAGCAGTTACGGACTAGCGGGAGGATCCTACAATGAGCAGTTCTTC; size: many; length: 17; J: TRBJ2-1; D: TRBD2; V: TRBV6-2/TRBV6-3